The T cell receptor (beta chain) described here comes from a study of blood T cell repertoires in COVID-19. Original handling: Scientists estimated how many nucleated cells there were by amplifying reference gene primers. Assay: immunoSEQ multiplex PCR; the TCRdb copy retains only in-frame clones and omits some. For V, J and clone size, that table is used; D and trimming come from the DNA. The table has over 90,000 clones, 90% seen once. The germline V gene encodes CDR1 SEHNR and CDR2 FQNEAQ (reference sequence). The V gene end was trimmed by 5 bases and the J gene end by 5 bases; junction bases not matched to a gene: 16. This CDR3 is built from 17 residues.

Material for sequencing was peripheral blood. The chain recombines TRBV7-9 with TRBJ2-7, with 9 bases identical to TRBD1. The sequence derives from a man aged 50 to 59 with acute or convalescent COVID-19. CDR3 amino acids: CASSEKAPGQGNHEQYF. The CDR3 bases are TGTGCCAGCAGCGAAAAAGCCCCCGGACAGGGGAACCACGAGCAGTACTTC.